Given below is one T cell receptor (beta chain) in context. Antigen unknown. Some clones are missing from TCRdb's copy, which holds only in-frame ones; the method was immunoSEQ multiplex PCR. The sample shows approximately 21,000 clones, approximately 94% of them seen only once. The regulatory T cell sort gate was CD4+CD25hiCD127low/negative. The data stem from a study of B cell selection in AIRE deficiency. Whole-study results and caveats: With only TCRbeta sequenced, about 40% of shared healthy Treg sequences overlapped Tconv. Only 9.3% of over 3,000 shared Treg sequences were patient-specific; 31.6% healthy-specific.

In germline, CDR1 is SGHKS, CDR2 YYEKEE (reference sequence). With 0 bases removed from V and 5 bases from J, the gap between germline ends came to 5 bases. The CDR3 is 12 amino acids. Sequenced sample: Tregs sorted from PBMCs. J is TRBJ2-5 and V is TRBV5-5; D is ambiguous. The clonotype originates from a human donor with AIRE deficiency. CDR3 protein: CASSLDGETQYF. The DNA of the CDR3 is TGTGCCAGCAGCTTGGACGGGGAGACCCAGTACTTC.